The TCR beta chain under discussion was sequenced for a study of blood T cell repertoires in COVID-19. On the study more broadly: T cells, B-cell-depleted T cells, or PBMCs supplied cDNA or gDNA.

One Seattle source followed patients from active infection through their disease course. Per the original data handling: Reference gene primer amplification gave nucleated cell count estimates. The method was immunoSEQ multiplex PCR; TCRdb's version includes in-frame clones alone and lacks a portion of them. The V and J calls and clone size were taken over from that table, and D and trimming were inferred from the DNA. The sample contains around 400,000 clones, 70% to 90% of which appear only once. The CDR3 totals 12 residues. After removal of 8 bases from V and 10 bases from J, the junction contained 9 bases not matched to a gene. CDR1 and CDR2 (germline): SEHNR, FQNEAQ (reference sequence).

Sequenced sample: peripheral blood. This clonotype originated in a woman aged 60-75 years with COVID-19, enrolled during active disease. V and J are TRBV7-9 and TRBJ2-3; 7 positions match TRBD1. The CDR3 loop is CASRPTTGSQYF. DNA for the CDR3: TGTGCCAGCCGCCCTACGACAGGGTCGCAGTATTTT.